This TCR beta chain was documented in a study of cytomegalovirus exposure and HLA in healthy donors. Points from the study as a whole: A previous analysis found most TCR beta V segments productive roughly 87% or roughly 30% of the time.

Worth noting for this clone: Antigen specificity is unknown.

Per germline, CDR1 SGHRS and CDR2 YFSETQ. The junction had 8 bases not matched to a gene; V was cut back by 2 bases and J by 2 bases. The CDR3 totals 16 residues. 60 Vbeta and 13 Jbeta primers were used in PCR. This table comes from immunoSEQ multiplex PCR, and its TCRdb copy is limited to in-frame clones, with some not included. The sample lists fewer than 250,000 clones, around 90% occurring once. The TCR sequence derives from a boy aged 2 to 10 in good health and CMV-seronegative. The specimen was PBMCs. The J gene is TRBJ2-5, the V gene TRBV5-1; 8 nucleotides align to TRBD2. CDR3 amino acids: CASSLHAGLVQETQYF. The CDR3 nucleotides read TGCGCCAGCAGCTTACATGCGGGACTAGTTCAAGAGACCCAGTACTTC.